This TCR beta chain was recorded in a study of blood T cell repertoires in COVID-19. Whole-study context: Samples came from the United States, Italy and Spain, spanning acute and convalescent COVID-19. PBMCs, B-cell-depleted T cells, or T cells provided the cDNA or gDNA that made up the material.

Original methodology: Researchers report that nucleated cell counts were estimated from reference gene primer amplification. Here immunoSEQ multiplex PCR was the method, and the copy in TCRdb shows in-frame clones only, minus some. D and trimming come from the DNA, and the V and J calls and clone size come from that table. Of roughly 120,000 clones in the sample, 75% to 90% were seen once. The V end was cut by 1 base, the J end by 9 bases, with 17 bases between. CDR1 is SGHRS, CDR2 YFSETQ, per germline. This CDR3 region has 15 residues. The rearrangement uses TRBV5-1 and TRBJ2-1; maybe TRBD2 (7 bases). This TCR came from a man between 65 and 80 years old with active or convalescent COVID-19. Source material: peripheral blood. The CDR3 region is CASSLSGTRLGEQFF. CDR3 nucleotides: TGCGCCAGCAGCTTGAGCGGGACAAGGTTGGGTGAGCAGTTCTTC.